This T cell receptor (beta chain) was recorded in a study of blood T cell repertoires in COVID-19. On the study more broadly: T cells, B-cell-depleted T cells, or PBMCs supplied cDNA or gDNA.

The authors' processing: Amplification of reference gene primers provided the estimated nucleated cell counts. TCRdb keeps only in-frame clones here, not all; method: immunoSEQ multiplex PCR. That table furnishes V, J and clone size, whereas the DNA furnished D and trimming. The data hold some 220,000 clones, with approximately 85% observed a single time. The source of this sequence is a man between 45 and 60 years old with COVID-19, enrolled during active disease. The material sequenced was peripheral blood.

In DNA form, the CDR3 reads TGTGCCAGCAGCCAAGTAAACACTGAAGCTTTCTTT. This translates into CASSQVNTEAFF. The gene calls are TRBV3-1 (or the pseudogene TRBV3-2) and TRBJ1-1, with unresolved D. V was pared by 1 base and J by 2 bases, with 2 bases between. The CDR3 loop spans 12 amino acids. Looked up from germline, CDR1 is LGHDT and CDR2 is YNNKEL (reference sequence).